These 5 T cell receptor beta chains came from one sample sequenced in a study of blood T cells in healthy people across ages (dated by TCRdb to between 2015 and 2017). Library creation used 5' RACE. Sequencing was performed on an Illumina HiSeq 2500. A second PCR of 7 to 11 cycles was performed with a sample-barcoded 5' primer and a J-beta primer mix. The public reads were run again by TCRdb, first through fastp at Q25 and then through MiXCR, and only productive beta chains were kept. Each record represents a unique CDR3 protein, reported with the most common genes and DNA among its rows. The sample yields over 600,000 distinct CDR3 sequences; about 21% were counted once. Clones ranked in the top ten supply 3.5% to 4% of the sample. Sample: blood. Receptor source: a man between 70 and 80 years old in good health.

This clonotype was seen a few times. The V gene is TRBV21-1, the J gene TRBJ2-4; TRBD2, the D gene given by the table, was not confirmed from the DNA. TRBV21-1 is noted as a pseudogene. The CDR3 loop spans 12 amino acids. CDR3 residues: CASSSGPRIQYF. Written as DNA, the CDR3 is TGTGCCAGCAGCAGCGGGCCCCGCATTCAGTACTTC.

About this clonotype itself: It is likely a read error, because the conserved phenylalanine at the end of the CDR3 is missing. J is TRBJ2-2 and V is TRBV5-5; no definite D call. The CDR3 runs 15 residues. V was shortened by 4 bases and J by 6 bases, with 16 bases between the two germline ends. Germline-derived CDR1 and CDR2 are SGHKS and YYEKEE (reference sequence). As DNA, the CDR3 is TGTGCCAGCAGCCGTAGCCCCGCCGCGGCCGGGGAGCTGTTTCTT. Translating it yields CASSRSPAAAGELFL.

The chain has TRBV5-5 and TRBJ2-2, with TRBD2 matching 7 bases. The CDR3 is 15 residues long. Germline V gives CDR1 SGHKS, CDR2 YYEKEE (reference sequence). V was pared by 6 bases and J by 5 bases, with 10 bases of the junction left unmatched. The CDR3 loop reads CASTHQRGETGELFF. The CDR3, as DNA: TGTGCCAGCACCCACCAACGGGGGGAAACCGGGGAGCTGTTTTTT.

This clonotype has at least ten counts. The J gene is TRBJ1-1, the V gene TRBV5-1; D not resolved. The germline CDR1 and CDR2 sequences are SGHRS and YFSETQ. The V end was cut by 7 bases, the J end by 1 base, with 11 bases between. The CDR3 extends over 13 amino acids. The CDR3 protein is CASCYSGNTEAFF. CDR3 in DNA: TGCGCCAGCTGCTACTCCGGGAACACTGAAGCTTTCTTT.

This clonotype was recorded many times. CDR3 residues: CASSLHGQGHTF. The CDR3 DNA reads TGTGCCAGCAGTCTGCACGGACAGGGCCACACCTTC. J is TRBJ1-2 and V is TRBV12-3 or TRBV12-4, with 8 bases matching TRBD1. The CDR3 consists of 12 residues. Trimming removed 5 bases from V and 12 bases from J; junction bases left unmatched: 8.